This T cell receptor beta chain appears in the sequencing data of a study of B cell selection in AIRE deficiency. Whole-study results and caveats: Patient Tconv and Treg cells showed healthy-like TCRBV usage, CDR3 length, diversity. Healthy donors alone shared under 35% of fewer than 4,000 Treg sequences; patients alone approximately 9.3%.

Sorting defined conventional CD4 T cells as CD4+CD127+. Note on this clone: Its target is unknown.

The authors' processing: Conventional T cell pools: some 100,000 distinct patient, 13.4x10^4 donor TCRbeta sequences. Method: immunoSEQ multiplex PCR; TCRdb's copy keeps in-frame clones and lacks some. From that table come the V and J calls and clone size; the DNA was used to work out D and trimming. The data show 20,000 to 25,000 clones, around 95% seen once. The V gene's germline CDR1 is MDHEN and CDR2 SYDVKM. Between the trimmed V and J ends, which lost 4 bases and 4 bases, there was a span of 11 bases. The CDR3 loop spans 13 amino acids. The sample was CD4+CD127+ conventional T cells sorted from PBMCs. The rearrangement links TRBV28 to TRBJ2-7; D call uncertain. The origin of this receptor is a human donor in good health. CDR3 coding DNA: TGTGCCAGCAGTTCGTCTTCTAGGTACGAGCAGTACTTC. It codes for CASSSSSRYEQYF.